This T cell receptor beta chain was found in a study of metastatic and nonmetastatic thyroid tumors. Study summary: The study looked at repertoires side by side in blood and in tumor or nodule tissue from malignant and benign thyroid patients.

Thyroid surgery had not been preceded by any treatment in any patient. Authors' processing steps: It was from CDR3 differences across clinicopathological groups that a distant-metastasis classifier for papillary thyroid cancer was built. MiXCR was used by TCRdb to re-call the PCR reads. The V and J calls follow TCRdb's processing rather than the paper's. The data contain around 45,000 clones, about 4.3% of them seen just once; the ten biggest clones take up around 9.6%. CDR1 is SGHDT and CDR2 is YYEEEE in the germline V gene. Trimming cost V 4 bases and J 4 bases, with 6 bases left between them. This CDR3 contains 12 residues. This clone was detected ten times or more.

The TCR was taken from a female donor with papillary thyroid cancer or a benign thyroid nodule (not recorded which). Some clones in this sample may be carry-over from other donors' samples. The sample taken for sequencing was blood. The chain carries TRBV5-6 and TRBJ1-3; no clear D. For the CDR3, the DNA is TGTGCCAGCAGCCAAATAGGAAACACCATATATTTT. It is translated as CASSQIGNTIYF.